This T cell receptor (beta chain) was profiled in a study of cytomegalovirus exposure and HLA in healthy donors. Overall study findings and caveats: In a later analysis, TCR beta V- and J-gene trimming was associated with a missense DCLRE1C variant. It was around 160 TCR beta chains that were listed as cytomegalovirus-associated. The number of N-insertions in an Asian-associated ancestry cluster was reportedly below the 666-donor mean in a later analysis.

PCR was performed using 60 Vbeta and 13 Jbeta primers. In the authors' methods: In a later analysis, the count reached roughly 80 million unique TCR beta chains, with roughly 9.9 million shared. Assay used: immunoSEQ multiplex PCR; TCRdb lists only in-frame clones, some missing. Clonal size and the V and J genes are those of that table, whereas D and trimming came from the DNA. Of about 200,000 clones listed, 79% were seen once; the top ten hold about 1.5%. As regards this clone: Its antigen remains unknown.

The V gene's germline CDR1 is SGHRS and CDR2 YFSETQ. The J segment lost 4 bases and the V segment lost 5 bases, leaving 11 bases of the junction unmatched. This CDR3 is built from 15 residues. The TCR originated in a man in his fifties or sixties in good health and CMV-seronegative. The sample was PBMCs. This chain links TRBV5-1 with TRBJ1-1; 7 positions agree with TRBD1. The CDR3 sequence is CASRRTGDGVTEAFF. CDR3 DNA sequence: TGCGCCAGCAGGCGTACAGGGGATGGTGTCACTGAAGCTTTCTTT.